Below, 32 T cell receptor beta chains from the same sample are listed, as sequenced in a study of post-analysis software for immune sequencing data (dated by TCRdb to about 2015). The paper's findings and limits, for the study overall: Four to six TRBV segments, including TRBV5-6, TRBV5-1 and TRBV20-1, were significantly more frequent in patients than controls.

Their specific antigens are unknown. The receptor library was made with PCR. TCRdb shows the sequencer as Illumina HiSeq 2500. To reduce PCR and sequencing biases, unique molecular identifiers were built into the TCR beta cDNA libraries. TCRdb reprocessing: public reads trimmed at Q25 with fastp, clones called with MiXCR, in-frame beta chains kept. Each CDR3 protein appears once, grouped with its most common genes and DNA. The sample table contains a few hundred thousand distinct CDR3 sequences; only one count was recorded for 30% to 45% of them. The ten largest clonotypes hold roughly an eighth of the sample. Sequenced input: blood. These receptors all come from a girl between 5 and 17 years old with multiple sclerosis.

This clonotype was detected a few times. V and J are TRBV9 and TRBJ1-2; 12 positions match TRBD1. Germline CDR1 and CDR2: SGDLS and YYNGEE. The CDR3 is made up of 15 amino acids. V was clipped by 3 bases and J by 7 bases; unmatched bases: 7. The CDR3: CASSAAGTGGGGYTF. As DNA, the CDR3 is TGTGCCAGCAGCGCCGCCGGGACAGGGGGCGGTGGCTACACCTTC.

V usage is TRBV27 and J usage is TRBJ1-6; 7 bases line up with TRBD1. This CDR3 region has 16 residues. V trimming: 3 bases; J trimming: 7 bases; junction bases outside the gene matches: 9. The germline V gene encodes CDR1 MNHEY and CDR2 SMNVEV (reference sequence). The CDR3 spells CASSFRTGQRNSPLHF. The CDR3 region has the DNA TGTGCCAGCAGTTTTCGTACGGGACAGAGAAATTCACCCCTCCACTTT.

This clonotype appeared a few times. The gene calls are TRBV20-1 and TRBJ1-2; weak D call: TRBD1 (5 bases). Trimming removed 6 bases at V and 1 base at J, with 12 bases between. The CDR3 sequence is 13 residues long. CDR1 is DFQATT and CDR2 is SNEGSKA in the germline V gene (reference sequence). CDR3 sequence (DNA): TGCAGTGCCCCATGGGGCGATAACTATGGCTACACCTTC. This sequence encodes CSAPWGDNYGYTF.

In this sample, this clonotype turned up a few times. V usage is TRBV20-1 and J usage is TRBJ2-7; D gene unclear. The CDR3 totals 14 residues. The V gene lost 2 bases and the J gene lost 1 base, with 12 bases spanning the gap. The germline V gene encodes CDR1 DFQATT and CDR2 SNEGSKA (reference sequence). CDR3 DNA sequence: TGCAGTGCTAGACCGCCAGGTCGATCCTACGAGCAGTACTTC. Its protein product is CSARPPGRSYEQYF.

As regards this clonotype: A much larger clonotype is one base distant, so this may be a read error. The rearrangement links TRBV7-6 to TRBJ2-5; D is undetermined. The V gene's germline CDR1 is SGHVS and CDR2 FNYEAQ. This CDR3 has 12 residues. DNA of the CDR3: TGTGCCGGCAGCCCTTTTGCGGAGACCCAGTACTTC. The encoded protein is CAGSPFAETQYF.

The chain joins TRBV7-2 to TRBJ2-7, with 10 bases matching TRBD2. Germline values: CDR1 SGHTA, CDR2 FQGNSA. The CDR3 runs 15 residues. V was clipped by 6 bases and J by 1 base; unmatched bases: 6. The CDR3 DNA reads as TGTGCCAGCAGACTGACTAGCGGGCGGTCCTACGAGCAGTACTTC. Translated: CASRLTSGRSYEQYF. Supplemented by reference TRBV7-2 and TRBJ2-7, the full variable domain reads GAGVSQSPSNKVTEKGKDVELRCDPISGHTALYWYRQSLGQGLEFLIYFQGNSAPDKSGLPSDRFSAERTGGSVSTLTIQRTQQEDSAVYLCASRLTSGRSYEQYFGPGTRLTVT.

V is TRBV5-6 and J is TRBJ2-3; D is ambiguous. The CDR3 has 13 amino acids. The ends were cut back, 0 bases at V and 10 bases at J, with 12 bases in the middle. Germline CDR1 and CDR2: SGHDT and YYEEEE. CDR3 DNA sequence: TGTGCCAGCAGCTTGGCCGGGCGGTATTCGCAGTATTTT. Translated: CASSLAGRYSQYF.

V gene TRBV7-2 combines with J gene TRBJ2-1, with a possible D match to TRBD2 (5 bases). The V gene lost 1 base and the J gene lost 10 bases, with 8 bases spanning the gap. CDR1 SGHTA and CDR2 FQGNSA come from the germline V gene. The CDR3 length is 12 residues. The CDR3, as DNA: TGTGCCAGCAGCTTAGACGTAGCGGAGCAGTTCTTC. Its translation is CASSLDVAEQFF.

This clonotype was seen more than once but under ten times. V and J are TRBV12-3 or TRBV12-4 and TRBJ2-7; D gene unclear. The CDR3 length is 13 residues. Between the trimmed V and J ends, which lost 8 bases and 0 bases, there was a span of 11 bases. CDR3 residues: CASSTDTSYEQYF. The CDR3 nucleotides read TGTGCCAGCTCTACAGACACCTCCTACGAGCAGTACTTC.

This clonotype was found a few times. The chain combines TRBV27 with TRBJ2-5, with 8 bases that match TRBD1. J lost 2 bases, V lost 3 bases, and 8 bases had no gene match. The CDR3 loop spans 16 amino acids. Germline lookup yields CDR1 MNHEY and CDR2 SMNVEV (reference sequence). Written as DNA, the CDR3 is TGTGCCAGCAGTTTTCATTCAGGGGGCTATCAAGAGACCCAGTACTTC. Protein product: CASSFHSGGYQETQYF.

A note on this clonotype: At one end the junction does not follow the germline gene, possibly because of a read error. The CDR3 is CASSPGTAAEAFF. Written as DNA, the CDR3 is TGCGCCAGCAGCCCGGGGACAGCCGCTGAAGCTTTCTTT. V usage is TRBV7-3 and J usage is TRBJ1-1; 7 bases map to TRBD1. The CDR3 length is 13 residues. Germline V gene data show CDR1 as SGHTA and CDR2 as FQGTGA.

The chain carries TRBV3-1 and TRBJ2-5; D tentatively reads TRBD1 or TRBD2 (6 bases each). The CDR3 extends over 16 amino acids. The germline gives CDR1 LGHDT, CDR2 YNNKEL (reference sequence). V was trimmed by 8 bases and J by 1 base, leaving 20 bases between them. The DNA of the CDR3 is TGTGCCAGCCACGTTTTTAGGGGGGCCCCCCAAGAGACCCAGTACTTC. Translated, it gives CASHVFRGAPQETQYF.

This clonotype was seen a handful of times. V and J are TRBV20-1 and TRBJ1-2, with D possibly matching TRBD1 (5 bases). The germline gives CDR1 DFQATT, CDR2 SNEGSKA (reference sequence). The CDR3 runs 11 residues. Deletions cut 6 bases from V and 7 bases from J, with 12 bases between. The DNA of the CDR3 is TGCAGTGCCCACGGGACGCTTGGCTACACCTTC. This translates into CSAHGTLGYTF.

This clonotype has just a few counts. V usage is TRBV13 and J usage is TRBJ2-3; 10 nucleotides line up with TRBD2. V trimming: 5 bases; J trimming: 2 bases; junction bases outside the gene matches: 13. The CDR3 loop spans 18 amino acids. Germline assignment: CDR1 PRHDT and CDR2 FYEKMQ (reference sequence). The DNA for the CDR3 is TGTGCCAGCAGCGGGAGACTAGCGGGCCTACGACTCACAGATACGCAGTATTTT. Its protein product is CASSGRLAGLRLTDTQYF.

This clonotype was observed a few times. The CDR3 reads CAVRPRGAAEETQYF. DNA for the CDR3: TGCGCCGTCAGGCCCCGAGGGGCGGCAGAAGAGACCCAGTACTTC. The chain carries TRBV4-1 and TRBJ2-5; either TRBD1 or TRBD2 may fit D (5 bases each). The CDR3 loop spans 15 amino acids. CDR1 is MGHRA, CDR2 YSYEKL, per germline. Trimming shortened V by 11 bases and J by 3 bases, and 22 bases separated the two germline ends.

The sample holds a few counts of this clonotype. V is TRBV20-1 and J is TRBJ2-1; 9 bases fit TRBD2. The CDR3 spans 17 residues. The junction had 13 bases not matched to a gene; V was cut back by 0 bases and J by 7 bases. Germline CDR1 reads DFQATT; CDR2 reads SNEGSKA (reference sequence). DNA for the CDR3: TGCAGTGCTAGAGACCTTTTGGCGCGGGGGGGCCGGAATGAGCAGTTCTTC. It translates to CSARDLLARGGRNEQFF.

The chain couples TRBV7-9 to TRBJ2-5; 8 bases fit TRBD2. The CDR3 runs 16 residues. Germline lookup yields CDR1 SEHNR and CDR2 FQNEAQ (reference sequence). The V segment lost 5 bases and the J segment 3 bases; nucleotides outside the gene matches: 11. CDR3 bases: TGTGCCAGCAGCCCCAATTACGGGGGGGCGGAAGAGACCCAGTACTTC. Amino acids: CASSPNYGGAEETQYF. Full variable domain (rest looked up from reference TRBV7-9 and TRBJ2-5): DTGVSQNPRHKITKRGQNVTFRCDPISEHNRLYWYRQTLGQGPEFLTYFQNEAQLEKSRLLSDRFSAERPKGSFSTLEIQRTEQGDSAMYLCASSPNYGGAEETQYFGPGTRLLVL.

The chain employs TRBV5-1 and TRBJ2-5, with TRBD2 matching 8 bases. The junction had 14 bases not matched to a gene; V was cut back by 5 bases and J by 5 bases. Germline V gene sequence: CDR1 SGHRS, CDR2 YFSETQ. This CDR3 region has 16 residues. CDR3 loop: CASSADRGGLWETQYF. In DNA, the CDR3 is TGCGCCAGCAGTGCCGACCGGGGGGGCCTTTGGGAGACCCAGTACTTC.

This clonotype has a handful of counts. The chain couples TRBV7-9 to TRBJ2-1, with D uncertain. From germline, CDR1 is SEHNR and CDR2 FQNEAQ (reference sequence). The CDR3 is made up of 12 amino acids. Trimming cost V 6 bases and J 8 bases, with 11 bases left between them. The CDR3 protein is CASSLRLDEQFF. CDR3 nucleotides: TGTGCCAGCAGTCTTCGGCTCGATGAGCAGTTCTTC.

CDR3 sequence reads: CASSDRGEKLFF. The CDR3 coding sequence is TGTGCCAGCAGTGACCGGGGCGAAAAACTGTTTTTT. The chain employs TRBV2 and TRBJ1-4; possibly TRBD1 for D (5 bases). Looked up from germline, CDR1 is SNHLY and CDR2 is FYNNEI. Trimming took 3 bases from V and 8 from J, leaving 7 bases between them. This CDR3 region has 12 residues.

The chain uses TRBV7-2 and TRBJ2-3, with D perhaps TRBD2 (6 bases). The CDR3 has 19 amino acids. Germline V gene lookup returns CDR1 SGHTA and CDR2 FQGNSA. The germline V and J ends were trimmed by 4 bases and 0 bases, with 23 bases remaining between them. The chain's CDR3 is CASSSARRRAGPSTDTQYF. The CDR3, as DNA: TGTGCCAGCAGCTCGGCCCGCCGGAGAGCGGGCCCTAGCACAGATACGCAGTATTTT. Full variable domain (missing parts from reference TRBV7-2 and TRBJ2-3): GAGVSQSPSNKVTEKGKDVELRCDPISGHTALYWYRQSLGQGLEFLIYFQGNSAPDKSGLPSDRFSAERTGGSVSTLTIQRTQQEDSAVYLCASSSARRRAGPSTDTQYFGPGTRLTVL.

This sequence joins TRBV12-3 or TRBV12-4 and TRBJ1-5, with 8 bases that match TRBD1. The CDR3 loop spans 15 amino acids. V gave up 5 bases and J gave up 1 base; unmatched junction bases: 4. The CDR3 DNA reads TGTGCCAGCAGTCGACAGGGGAGGAGCAATCAGCCCCAGCATTTT. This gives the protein CASSRQGRSNQPQHF.

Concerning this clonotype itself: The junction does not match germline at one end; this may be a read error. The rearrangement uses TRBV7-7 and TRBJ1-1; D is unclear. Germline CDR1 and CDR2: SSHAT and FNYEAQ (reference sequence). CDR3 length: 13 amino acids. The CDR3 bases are TGTGCTAGCAGCTTAGATGAAAAGGCTGAAGCTTTCTTT. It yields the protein CASSLDEKAEAFF.

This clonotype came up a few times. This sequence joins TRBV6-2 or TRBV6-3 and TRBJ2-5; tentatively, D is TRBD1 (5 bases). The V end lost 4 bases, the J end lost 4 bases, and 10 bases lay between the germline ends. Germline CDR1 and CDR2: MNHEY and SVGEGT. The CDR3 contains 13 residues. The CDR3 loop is CASSWGEPETQYF. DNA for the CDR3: TGTGCCAGCAGTTGGGGCGAGCCAGAGACCCAGTACTTC.

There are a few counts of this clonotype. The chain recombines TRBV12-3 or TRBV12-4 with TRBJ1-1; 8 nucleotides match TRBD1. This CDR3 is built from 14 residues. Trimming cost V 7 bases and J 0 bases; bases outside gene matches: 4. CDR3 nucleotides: TGTGCCAGCACCCCGACAGGGGTGAACACTGAAGCTTTCTTT. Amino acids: CASTPTGVNTEAFF.

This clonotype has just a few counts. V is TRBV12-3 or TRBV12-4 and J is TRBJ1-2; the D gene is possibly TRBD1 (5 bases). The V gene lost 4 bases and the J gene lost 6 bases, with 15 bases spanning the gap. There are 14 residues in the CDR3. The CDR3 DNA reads TGTGCCAGCAGTTCGAGGACAAAATCGGATGGCTACACCTTC. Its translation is CASSSRTKSDGYTF.

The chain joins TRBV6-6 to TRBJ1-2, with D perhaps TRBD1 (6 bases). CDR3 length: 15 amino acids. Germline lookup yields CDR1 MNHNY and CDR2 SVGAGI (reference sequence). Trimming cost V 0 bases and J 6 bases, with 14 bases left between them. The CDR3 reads CASSYSAGTPHGYTF. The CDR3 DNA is TGTGCCAGCAGTTACTCGGCCGGGACACCCCATGGCTACACCTTC.

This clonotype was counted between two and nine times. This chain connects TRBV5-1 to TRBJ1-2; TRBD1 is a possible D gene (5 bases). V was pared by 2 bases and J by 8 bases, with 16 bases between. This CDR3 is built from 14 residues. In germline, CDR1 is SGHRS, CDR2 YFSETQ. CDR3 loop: CASSFMDGAWGYTF. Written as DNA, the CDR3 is TGCGCCAGCAGCTTTATGGATGGGGCTTGGGGCTACACCTTC.

The CDR3 is CASSLSSPGHHQETQFF. The CDR3 DNA follows: TGTGCCAGCAGCTTAAGCTCCCCTGGACACCACCAAGAGACCCAGTTCTTC. This rearrangement joins TRBV7-3 to TRBJ2-5, with a tentative D call TRBD1 (5 bases). The DNA end is a closer match to TRBJ2-1, so the J assignment may be wrong. CDR1 is SGHTA, CDR2 FQGTGA, per germline. CDR3 length equals 17 residues.

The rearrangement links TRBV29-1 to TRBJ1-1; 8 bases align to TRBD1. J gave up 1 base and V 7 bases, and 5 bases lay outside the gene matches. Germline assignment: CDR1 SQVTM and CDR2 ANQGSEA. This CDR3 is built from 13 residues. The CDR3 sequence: CSGGQATNTEAFF. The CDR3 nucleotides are TGCAGCGGGGGACAGGCAACGAACACTGAAGCTTTCTTT.

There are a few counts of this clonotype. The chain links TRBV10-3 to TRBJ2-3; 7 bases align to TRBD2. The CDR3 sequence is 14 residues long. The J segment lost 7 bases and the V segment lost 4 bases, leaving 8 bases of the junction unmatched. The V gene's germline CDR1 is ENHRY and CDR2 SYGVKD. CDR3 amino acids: CAISVSGDENTQYF. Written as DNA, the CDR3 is TGTGCCATCAGTGTCAGCGGGGACGAAAATACGCAGTATTTT.

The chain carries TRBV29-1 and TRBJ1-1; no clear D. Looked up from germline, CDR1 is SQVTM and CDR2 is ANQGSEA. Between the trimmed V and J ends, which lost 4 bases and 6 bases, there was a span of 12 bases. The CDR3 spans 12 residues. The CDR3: CSVASNEAEAFF. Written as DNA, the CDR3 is TGCAGCGTTGCTTCGAATGAGGCTGAAGCTTTCTTT.